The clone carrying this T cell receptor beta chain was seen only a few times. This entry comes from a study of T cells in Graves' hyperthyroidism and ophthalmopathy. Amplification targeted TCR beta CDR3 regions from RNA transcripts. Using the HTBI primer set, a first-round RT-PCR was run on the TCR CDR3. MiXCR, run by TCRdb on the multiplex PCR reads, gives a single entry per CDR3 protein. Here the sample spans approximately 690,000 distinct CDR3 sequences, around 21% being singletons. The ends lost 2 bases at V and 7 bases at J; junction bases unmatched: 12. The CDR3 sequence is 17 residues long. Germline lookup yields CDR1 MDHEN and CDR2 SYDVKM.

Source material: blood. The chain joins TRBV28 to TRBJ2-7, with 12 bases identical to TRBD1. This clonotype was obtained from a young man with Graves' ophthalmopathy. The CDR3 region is CASSLVVWGQGAQEQYF. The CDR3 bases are TGTGCCAGCAGTTTAGTAGTATGGGGACAGGGGGCGCAGGAGCAGTACTTC.